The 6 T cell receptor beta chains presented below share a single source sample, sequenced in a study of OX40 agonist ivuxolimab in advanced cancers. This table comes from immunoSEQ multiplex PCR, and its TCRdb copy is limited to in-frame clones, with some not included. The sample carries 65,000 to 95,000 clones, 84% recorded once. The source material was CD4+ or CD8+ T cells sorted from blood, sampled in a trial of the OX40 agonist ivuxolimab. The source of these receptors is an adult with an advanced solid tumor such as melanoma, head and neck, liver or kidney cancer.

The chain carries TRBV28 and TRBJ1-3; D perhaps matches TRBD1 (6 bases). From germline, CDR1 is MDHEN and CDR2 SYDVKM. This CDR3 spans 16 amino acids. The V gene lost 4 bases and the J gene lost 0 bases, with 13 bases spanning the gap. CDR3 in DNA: TGTGCCAGCAGTTCCCCCGCAGGGGCCTCTGGAAACACCATATATTTT. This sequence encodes CASSSPAGASGNTIYF. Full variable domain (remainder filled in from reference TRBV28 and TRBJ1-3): DVKVTQSSRYLVKRTGEKVFLECVQDMDHENMFWYRQDPGLGLRLIYFSYDVKMKEKGDIPEGYSVSREKKERFSLILESASTNQTSMYLCASSSPAGASGNTIYFGEGSWLTVV.

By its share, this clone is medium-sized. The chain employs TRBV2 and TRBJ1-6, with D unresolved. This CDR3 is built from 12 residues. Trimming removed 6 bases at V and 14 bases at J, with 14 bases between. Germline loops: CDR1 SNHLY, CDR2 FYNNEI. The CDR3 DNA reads TGTGCCAGCAGGCCATGGGGAGAGGCCCTCCACTTT. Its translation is CASRPWGEALHF.

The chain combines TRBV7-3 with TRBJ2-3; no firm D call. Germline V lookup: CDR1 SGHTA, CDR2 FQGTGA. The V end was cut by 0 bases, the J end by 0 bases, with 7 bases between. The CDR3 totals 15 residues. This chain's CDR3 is CASSLTGRSTDTQYF. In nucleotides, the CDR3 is TGTGCCAGCAGCTTAACGGGCAGAAGCACAGATACGCAGTATTTT.

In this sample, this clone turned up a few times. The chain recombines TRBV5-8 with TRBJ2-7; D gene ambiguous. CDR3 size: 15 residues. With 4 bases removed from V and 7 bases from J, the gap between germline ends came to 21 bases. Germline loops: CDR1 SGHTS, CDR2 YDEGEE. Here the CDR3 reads CASSLDPVQVGEQYF. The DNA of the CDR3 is TGTGCCAGCAGCCTTGACCCAGTCCAGGTGGGGGAGCAGTACTTC. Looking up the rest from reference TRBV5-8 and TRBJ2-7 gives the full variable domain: EAGVTQSPTHLIKTRGQQATLRCSPISGHTSVYWYQQALGLGLQFLLWYDEGEERNRGNFPPRFSGRQFPNYSSELNVNALELEDSALYLCASSLDPVQVGEQYFGPGTRLTVT.

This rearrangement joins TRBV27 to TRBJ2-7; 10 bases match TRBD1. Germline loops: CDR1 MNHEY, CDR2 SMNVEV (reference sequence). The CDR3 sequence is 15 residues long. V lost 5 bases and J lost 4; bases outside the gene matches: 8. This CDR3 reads CASSRRPGQGYEQYF. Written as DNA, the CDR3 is TGTGCCAGCAGTAGACGTCCGGGACAGGGGTACGAGCAGTACTTC.

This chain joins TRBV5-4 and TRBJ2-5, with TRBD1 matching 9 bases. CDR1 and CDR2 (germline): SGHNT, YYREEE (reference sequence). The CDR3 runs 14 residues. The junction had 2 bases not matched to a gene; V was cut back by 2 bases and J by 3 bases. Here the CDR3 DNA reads TGTGCCAGCAGCTTACAGGGGGCCAAAGAGACCCAGTACTTC. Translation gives CASSLQGAKETQYF.